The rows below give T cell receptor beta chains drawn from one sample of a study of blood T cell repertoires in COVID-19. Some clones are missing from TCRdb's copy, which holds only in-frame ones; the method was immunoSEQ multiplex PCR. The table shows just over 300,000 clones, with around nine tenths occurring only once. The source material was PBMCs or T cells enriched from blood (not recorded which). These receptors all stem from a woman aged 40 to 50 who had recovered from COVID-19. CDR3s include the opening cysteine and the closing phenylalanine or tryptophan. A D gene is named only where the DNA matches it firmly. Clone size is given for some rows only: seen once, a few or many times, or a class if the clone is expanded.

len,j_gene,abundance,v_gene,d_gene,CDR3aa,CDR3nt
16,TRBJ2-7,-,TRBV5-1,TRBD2,CASSLILAGLSYEQYF,TGCGCCAGCAGCTTAATTTTAGCGGGTCTTTCCTACGAGCAGTACTTC
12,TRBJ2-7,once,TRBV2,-,CASNTALYEQYF,TGTGCCAGCAATACAGCTCTCTACGAGCAGTACTTC
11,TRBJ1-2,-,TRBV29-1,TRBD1,CSAYQGGGYTF,TGCAGCGCCTACCAGGGGGGAGGCTACACCTTC
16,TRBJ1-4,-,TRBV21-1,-,CASIIGYRATNEKLFF,TGTGCCAGCATCATTGGTTACAGGGCTACTAATGAAAAACTGTTTTTT
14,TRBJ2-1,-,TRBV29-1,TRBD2,CSVAGTSGYNEQFF,TGCAGCGTTGCCGGGACTAGCGGCTACAATGAGCAGTTCTTC
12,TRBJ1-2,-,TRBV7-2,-,CASSPTAHGYTF,TGTGCCAGCAGCCCCACAGCTCATGGCTACACCTTC
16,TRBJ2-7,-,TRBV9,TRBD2,CASSYSGTGPSYEQYF,TGTGCCAGCAGCTATAGCGGGACGGGCCCCTCCTACGAGCAGTACTTC
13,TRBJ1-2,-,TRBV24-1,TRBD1,CATSQGADYGYTF,TGTGCCACCAGTCAGGGGGCTGACTATGGCTACACCTTC
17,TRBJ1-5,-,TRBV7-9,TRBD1,CASSLETGTGFNQPQHF,TGTGCCAGCAGCTTAGAGACCGGGACAGGGTTCAATCAGCCCCAGCATTTT
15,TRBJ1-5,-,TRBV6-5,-,CASRTGRGGNQPQHF,TGTGCCAGCCGCACCGGTCGGGGGGGGAATCAGCCCCAGCATTTT
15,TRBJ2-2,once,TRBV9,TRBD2,CASSNLAGGTGELFF,TGTGCCAGCAGCAACCTAGCGGGAGGCACCGGGGAGCTGTTTTTT
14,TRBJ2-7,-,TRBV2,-,CASSEGTASYEQYF,TGTGCCAGCAGTGAAGGTACAGCCTCCTACGAGCAGTACTTC
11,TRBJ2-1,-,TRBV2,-,CASSSPNEQFF,TGTGCCAGCAGTTCCCCTAATGAGCAGTTCTTC
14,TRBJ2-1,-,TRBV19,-,CASSIGPASNEQFF,TGTGCCAGTAGTATAGGTCCCGCTAGCAATGAGCAGTTCTTC
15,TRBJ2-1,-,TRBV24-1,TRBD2,CATSDTGLPYNEQFF,TGTGCCACCAGTGATACGGGACTACCCTACAATGAGCAGTTCTTC
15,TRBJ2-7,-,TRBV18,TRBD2,CASSWASGDSYEQYF,TGTGCCAGCTCTTGGGCTAGCGGGGACTCCTACGAGCAGTACTTC
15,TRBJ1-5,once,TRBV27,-,CASSLSGGGWQPQHF,TGTGCCAGCAGTTTAAGTGGGGGAGGTTGGCAGCCCCAGCATTTT
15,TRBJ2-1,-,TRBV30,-,CAWSVGFNSGNEQFF,TGTGCCTGGAGTGTTGGGTTTAATAGCGGCAATGAGCAGTTCTTC
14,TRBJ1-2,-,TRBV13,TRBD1,CASSQRQGAFGYTF,TGTGCCAGCAGCCAAAGACAGGGGGCTTTCGGCTACACCTTC
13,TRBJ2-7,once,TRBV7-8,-,CASSLLQSYEQYF,TGTGCCAGCAGCTTATTACAGTCTTACGAGCAGTACTTC
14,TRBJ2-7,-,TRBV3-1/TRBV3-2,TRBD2,CASSSLAGYPEQYF,TGTGCCAGCAGTTCACTAGCGGGGTATCCAGAGCAGTACTTC
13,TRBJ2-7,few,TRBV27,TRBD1,CASRSTGFDEQYF,TGTGCCAGCAGGTCGACAGGGTTCGACGAGCAGTACTTC
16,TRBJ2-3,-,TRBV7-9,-,CASSFRDTPLTDTQYF,TGTGCCAGCAGCTTCCGGGACACTCCGCTCACAGATACGCAGTATTTT
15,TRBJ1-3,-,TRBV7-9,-,CASSLWADSGNTIYF,TGTGCCAGCAGCTTGTGGGCTGACTCTGGAAACACCATATATTTT
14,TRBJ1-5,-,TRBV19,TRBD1,CASSWTGINQPQHF,TGTGCCAGTAGTTGGACAGGAATAAATCAGCCCCAGCATTTT
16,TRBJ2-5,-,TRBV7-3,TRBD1,CASSPTGALRQETQYF,TGTGCCAGCAGCCCGACAGGGGCCCTCCGCCAAGAGACCCAGTACTTC
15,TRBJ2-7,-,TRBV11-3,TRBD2,CASSPRTSGTYEQYF,TGTGCCAGCAGCCCCCGGACTAGCGGGACCTACGAGCAGTACTTC
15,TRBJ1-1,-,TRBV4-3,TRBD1,CASSQDPRGDTEAFF,TGCGCCAGCAGCCAAGATCCCAGGGGGGACACTGAAGCTTTCTTT
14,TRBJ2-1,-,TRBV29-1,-,CSVEGGPFYNEQFF,TGCAGCGTTGAAGGGGGCCCATTTTACAATGAGCAGTTCTTC
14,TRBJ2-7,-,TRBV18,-,CASSPRQGIDEQYF,TGTGCCAGCTCACCACGGCAGGGCATCGACGAGCAGTACTTC
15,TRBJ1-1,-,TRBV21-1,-,CASSSTEGMNTEAFF,TGTGCCAGCAGCAGTACGGAGGGGATGAACACTGAAGCTTTCTTT
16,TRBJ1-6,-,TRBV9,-,CASSPHSGQRDSPLHF,TGTGCCAGCAGCCCCCACTCAGGACAGCGCGATTCACCCCTCCACTTT
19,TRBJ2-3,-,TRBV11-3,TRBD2,CASSLYLLGAGVDTDTQYF,TGTGCCAGCAGCTTATATCTGTTAGGAGCGGGAGTCGACACAGATACGCAGTATTTT
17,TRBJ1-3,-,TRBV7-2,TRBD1,CASSSLPGTGFGNTIYF,TGTGCCAGCAGCTCACTTCCCGGGACAGGGTTTGGAAACACCATATATTTT
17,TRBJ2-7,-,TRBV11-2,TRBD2,CASSLDRAGLAAWEQYF,TGTGCCAGCAGCTTAGACAGGGCAGGACTAGCGGCCTGGGAGCAGTACTTC
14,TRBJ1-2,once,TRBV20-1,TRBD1,CSASRDRGNYGYTF,TGCAGTGCTAGTAGAGACAGGGGGAACTATGGCTACACCTTC
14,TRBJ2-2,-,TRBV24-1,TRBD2,CATSDPGLSGELFF,TGTGCCACCAGTGATCCGGGACTATCCGGGGAGCTGTTTTTT
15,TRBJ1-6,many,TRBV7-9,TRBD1,CASSPMTGTNSPLHF,TGTGCCAGCAGCCCGATGACAGGGACTAATTCACCCCTCCACTTT
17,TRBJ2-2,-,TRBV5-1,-,CASSFYPQDQNTGELFF,TGCGCCAGCAGCTTCTACCCCCAGGATCAGAACACCGGGGAGCTGTTTTTT
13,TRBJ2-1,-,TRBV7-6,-,CASSLAPGNEQFF,TGTGCCAGCAGCTTAGCGCCGGGAAATGAGCAGTTCTTC
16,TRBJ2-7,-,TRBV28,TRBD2,CASSLNVAGASYEQYF,TGTGCCAGCAGTTTAAATGTAGCGGGGGCCTCCTACGAGCAGTACTTC
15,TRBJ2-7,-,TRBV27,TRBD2,CASSYLAVRSFEQYF,TGTGCCAGCAGTTATCTAGCGGTACGATCCTTCGAGCAGTACTTC
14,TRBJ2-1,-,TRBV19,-,CATEGTPSYNEQFF,TGTGCCACGGAGGGGACCCCCTCCTACAATGAGCAGTTCTTC
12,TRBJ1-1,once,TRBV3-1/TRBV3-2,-,CASSQERTEAFF,TGTGCCAGCAGCCAAGAGCGGACTGAAGCTTTCTTT
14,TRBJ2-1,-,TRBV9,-,CASSPSGGLPGKFF,TGTGCCAGCAGCCCATCCGGGGGGCTCCCGGGAAAATTCTTC
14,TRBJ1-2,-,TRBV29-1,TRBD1,CSVGNRGANYGYTF,TGCAGCGTGGGTAACAGGGGAGCTAACTATGGCTACACCTTC
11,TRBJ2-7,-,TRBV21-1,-,CASSSGYEQYF,TGTGCCAGCAGCTCGGGTTACGAGCAGTACTTC
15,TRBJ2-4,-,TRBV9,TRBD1,CASSVTGAALDIQYF,TGTGCCAGCAGCGTAACAGGGGCCGCCTTGGACATTCAGTACTTC
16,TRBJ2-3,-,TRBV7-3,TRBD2,CASSLKLAGESDTQYF,TGTGCCAGCAGCTTAAAACTAGCGGGGGAATCAGATACGCAGTATTTT
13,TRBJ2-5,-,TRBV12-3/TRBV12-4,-,CASSLKGKETQYF,TGTGCCAGCAGTTTAAAGGGGAAAGAGACCCAGTACTTC
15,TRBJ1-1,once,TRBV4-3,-,CASSQWRTESTEAFF,TGCGCCAGCAGCCAGTGGAGGACGGAGAGCACTGAAGCTTTCTTT
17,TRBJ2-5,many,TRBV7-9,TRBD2,CASSFSGTSGEQETQYF,TGTGCCAGCAGCTTTTCCGGGACTAGCGGCGAACAAGAGACCCAGTACTTC
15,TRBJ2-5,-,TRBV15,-,CATSREWRAQETQYF,TGTGCCACCAGCAGAGAATGGCGGGCCCAAGAGACCCAGTACTTC